This T cell receptor beta chain was obtained from a study of shared clonotypes between healthy human individuals. Genomic DNA (from each subset) was split evenly across several immunoSEQ plates. Ten immunoSEQ deep assay plates were used to sequence unsorted PBMC DNA. Only in-frame clones appear in the TCRdb table, and some are missing; sequencing was by immunoSEQ multiplex PCR. The sample shows roughly 500,000 clones, 76% of them seen only once. From germline, CDR1 is SNHLY and CDR2 FYNNEI. V dropped 9 bases and J dropped 3; count of bases not matched to a gene: 4. The CDR3 is 14 amino acids. Material: PBMCs. This sequence originates from a woman between 35 and 50 years old in good health. Some clones in this sample may be carry-over from other donors' samples. V is TRBV2 and J is TRBJ2-7, with 14 bases fitting TRBD2. For the CDR3, the DNA is TGTGCCAGTGGGGGACTAGCGGGAGTCTACGAGCAGTACTTC. This translates into CASGGLAGVYEQYF.